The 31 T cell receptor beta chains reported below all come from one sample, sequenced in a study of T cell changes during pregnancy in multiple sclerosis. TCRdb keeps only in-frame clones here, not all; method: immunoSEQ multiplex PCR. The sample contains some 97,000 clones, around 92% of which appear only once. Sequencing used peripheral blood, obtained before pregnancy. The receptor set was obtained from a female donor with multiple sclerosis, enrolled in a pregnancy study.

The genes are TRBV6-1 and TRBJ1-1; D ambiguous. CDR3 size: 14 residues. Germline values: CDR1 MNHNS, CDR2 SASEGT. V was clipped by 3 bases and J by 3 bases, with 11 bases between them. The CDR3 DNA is TGTGCCAGCAGTGAGGGCCAGCTATACACTGAAGCTTTCTTT. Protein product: CASSEGQLYTEAFF.

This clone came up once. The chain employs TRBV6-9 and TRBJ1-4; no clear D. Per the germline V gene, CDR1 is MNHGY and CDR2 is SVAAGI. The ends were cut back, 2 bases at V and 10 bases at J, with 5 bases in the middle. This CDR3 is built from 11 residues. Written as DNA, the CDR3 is TGTGCCAGCAGTTATCGCGGAAAACTGTTTTTT. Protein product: CASSYRGKLFF.

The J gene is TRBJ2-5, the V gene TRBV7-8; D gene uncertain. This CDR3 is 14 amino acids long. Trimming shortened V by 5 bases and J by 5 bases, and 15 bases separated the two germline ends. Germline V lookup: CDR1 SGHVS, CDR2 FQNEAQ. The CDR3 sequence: CASSPRGPWETQYF. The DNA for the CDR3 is TGTGCCAGCAGCCCGAGAGGCCCCTGGGAGACCCAGTACTTC.

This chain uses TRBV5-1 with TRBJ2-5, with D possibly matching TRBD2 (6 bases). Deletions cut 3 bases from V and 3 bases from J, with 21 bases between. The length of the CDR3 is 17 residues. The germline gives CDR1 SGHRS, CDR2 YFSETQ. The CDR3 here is CASSYLPGLQTEETQYF. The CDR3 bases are TGCGCCAGCAGCTACTTACCGGGACTCCAAACAGAAGAGACCCAGTACTTC.

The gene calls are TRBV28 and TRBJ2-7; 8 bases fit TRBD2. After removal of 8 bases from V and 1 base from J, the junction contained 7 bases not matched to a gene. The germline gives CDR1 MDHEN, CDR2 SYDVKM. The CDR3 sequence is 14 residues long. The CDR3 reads CASFSLAASYEQYF. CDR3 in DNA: TGTGCCAGCTTTTCACTAGCGGCTTCCTACGAGCAGTACTTC.

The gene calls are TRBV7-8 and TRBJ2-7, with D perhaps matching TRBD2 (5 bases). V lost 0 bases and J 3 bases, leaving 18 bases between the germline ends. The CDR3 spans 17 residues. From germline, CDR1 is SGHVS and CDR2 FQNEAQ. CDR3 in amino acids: CASSLASGGLANYEQYF. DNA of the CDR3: TGTGCCAGCAGCTTAGCTTCGGGTGGTCTAGCCAACTACGAGCAGTACTTC.

CDR3 DNA sequence: TGTGCCAGCAGCTCTTTAATACAGGGACACTATGGCTACACCTTC. Its protein is CASSSLIQGHYGYTF. This chain uses TRBV27 with TRBJ1-2; TRBD1 might be the D (6 bases). Germline V gene lookup returns CDR1 MNHEY and CDR2 SMNVEV (reference sequence). The CDR3 contains 15 residues. V was clipped by 6 bases and J by 3 bases, with 17 bases between them.

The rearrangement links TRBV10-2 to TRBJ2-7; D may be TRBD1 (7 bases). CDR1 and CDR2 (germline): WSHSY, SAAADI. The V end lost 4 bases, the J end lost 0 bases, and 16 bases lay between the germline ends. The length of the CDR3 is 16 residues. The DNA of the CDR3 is TGCGCCAGCAGTGCGGTCGACAGGGAGGCCTCCTACGAGCAGTACTTC. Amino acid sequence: CASSAVDREASYEQYF.

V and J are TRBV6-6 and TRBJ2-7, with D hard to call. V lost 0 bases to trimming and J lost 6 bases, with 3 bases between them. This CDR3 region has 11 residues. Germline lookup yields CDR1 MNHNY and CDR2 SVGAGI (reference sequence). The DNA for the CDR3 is TGTGCCAGCAGTTACTCGGCCGAGCAGTACTTC. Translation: CASSYSAEQYF.

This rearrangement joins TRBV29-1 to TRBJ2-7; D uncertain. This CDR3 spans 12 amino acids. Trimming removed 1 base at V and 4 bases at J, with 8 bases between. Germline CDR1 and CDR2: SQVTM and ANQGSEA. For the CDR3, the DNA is TGCAGCGTTGAAGGACTTCAATACGAGCAGTACTTC. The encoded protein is CSVEGLQYEQYF.

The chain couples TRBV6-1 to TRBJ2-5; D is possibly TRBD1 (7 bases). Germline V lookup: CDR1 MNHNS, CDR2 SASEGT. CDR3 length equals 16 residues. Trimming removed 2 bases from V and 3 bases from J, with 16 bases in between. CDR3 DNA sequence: TGTGCCAGCAGTGAATGGGGCAGGGGGAGGAAAGAGACCCAGTACTTC. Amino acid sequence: CASSEWGRGRKETQYF.

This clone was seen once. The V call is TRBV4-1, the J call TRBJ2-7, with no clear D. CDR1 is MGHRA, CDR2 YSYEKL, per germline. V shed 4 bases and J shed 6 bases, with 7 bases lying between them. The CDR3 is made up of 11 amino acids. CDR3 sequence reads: CASSRGSEQYF. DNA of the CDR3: TGCGCCAGCAGCCGAGGCTCCGAGCAGTACTTC.

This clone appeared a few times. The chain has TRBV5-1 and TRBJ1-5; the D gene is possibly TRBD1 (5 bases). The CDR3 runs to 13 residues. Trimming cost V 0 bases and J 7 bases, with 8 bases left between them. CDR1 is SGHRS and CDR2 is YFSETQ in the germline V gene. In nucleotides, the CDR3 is TGCGCCAGCAGCTTGGCGGGGGGACAGCCCCAGCATTTT. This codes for CASSLAGGQPQHF. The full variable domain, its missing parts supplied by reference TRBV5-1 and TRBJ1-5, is KAGVTQTPRYLIKTRGQQVTLSCSPISGHRSVSWYQQTPGQGLQFLFEYFSETQRNKGNFPGRFSGRQFSNSRSEMNVSTLELGDSALYLCASSLAGGQPQHFGDGTRLSIL.

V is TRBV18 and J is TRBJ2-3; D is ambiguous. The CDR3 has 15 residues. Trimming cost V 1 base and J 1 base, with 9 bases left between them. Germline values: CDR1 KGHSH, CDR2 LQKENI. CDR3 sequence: CASSPRLVGTDTQYF. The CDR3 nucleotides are TGTGCCAGCTCACCACGGCTAGTGGGCACAGATACGCAGTATTTT.

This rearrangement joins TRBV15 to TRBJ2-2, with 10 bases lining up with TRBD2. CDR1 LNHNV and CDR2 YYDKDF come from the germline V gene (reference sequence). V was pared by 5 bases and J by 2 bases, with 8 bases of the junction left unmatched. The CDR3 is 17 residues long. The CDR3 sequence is CATSPLLLAGNTGELFF. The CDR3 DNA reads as TGTGCCACCAGCCCGCTCTTACTAGCGGGAAACACCGGGGAGCTGTTTTTT.

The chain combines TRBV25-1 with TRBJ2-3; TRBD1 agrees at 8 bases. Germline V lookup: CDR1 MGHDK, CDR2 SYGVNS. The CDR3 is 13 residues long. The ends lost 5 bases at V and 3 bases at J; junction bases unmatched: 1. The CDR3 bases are TGTGCCAGCAGTCGGACAGGGACAGATACGCAGTATTTT. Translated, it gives CASSRTGTDTQYF. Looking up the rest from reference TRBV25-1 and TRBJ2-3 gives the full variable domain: EADIYQTPRYLVIGTGKKITLECSQTMGHDKMYWYQQDPGMELHLIHYSYGVNSTEKGDLSSESTVSRIRTEHFPLTLESARPSHTSQYLCASSRTGTDTQYFGPGTRLTVL.

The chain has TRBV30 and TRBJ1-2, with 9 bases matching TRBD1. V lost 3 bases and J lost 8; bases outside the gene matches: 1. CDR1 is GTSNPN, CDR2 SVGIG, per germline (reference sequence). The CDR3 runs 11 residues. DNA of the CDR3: TGTGCCTGGAGGGGACAGGGCGGCTACACCTTC. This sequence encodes CAWRGQGGYTF.

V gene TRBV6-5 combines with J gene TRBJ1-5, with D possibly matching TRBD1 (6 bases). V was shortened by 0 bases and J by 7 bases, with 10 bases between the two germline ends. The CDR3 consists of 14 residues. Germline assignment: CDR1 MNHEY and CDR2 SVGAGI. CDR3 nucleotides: TGTGCCAGCAGTTACTCGACAGGCCAGCAGCCCCAGCATTTT. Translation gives CASSYSTGQQPQHF.

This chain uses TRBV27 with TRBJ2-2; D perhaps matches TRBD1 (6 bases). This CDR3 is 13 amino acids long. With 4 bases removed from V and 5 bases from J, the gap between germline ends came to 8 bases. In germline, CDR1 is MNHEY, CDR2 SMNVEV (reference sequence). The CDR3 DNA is TGTGCCAGCAGTTCCCAGGGGACCGGGGAGCTGTTTTTT. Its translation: CASSSQGTGELFF.

For the CDR3, the DNA is TGTGCCAGCAGTTCGACAGGAGTTCCCTCCTACGAGCAGTACTTC. It encodes CASSSTGVPSYEQYF. The V call is TRBV27, the J call TRBJ2-7, with D perhaps TRBD1 (6 bases). The CDR3 consists of 15 residues. V was clipped by 4 bases and J by 0 bases, with 13 bases between them. Germline CDR1 and CDR2: MNHEY and SMNVEV (reference sequence).

The CDR3 nucleotides are TGTGCCAGCAGCGCGAACAGGGTTTACGGCTACACCTTC. Its translation is CASSANRVYGYTF. The V and J genes are TRBV9 and TRBJ1-2; D may be TRBD1 (6 bases). Germline loops: CDR1 SGDLS, CDR2 YYNGEE. Trimming removed 3 bases from V and 8 bases from J, with 14 bases in between. The CDR3 sequence is 13 residues long.

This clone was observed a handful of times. The CDR3 loop reads CASSRRSNYGYTF. The DNA of the CDR3 is TGTGCCAGCAGCCGACGGAGCAACTATGGCTACACCTTC. The rearrangement links TRBV28 to TRBJ1-2; D ambiguous. Per the germline V gene, CDR1 is MDHEN and CDR2 is SYDVKM. The CDR3 extends over 13 amino acids. Trimming removed 6 bases from V and 2 bases from J, with 10 bases in between.

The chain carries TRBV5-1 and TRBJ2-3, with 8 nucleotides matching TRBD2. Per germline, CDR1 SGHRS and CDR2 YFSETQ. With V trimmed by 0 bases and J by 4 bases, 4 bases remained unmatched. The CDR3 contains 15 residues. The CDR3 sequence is CASSLAGGPSDTQYF. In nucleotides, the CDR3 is TGCGCCAGCAGCTTGGCGGGAGGGCCTTCAGATACGCAGTATTTT.

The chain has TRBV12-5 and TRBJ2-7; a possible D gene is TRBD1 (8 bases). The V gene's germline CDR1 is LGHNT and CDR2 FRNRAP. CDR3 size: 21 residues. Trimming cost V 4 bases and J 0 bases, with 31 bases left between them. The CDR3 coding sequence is TGTGCTAGTGGTTCCTCTAGCGGTCGAGATGGACAGGGTATAATCTCCTACGAGCAGTACTTC. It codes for CASGSSSGRDGQGIISYEQYF.

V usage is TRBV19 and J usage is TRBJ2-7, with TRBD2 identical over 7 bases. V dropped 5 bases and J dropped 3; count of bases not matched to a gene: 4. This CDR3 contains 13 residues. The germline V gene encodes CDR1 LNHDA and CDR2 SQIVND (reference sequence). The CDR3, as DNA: TGTGCCAGTAGTGGTGGGGGGGTCTACGAGCAGTACTTC. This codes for CASSGGGVYEQYF.

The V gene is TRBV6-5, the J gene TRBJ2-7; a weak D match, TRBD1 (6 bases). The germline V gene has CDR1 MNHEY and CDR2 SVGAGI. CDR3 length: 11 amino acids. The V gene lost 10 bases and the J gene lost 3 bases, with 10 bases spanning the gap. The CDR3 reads CATSQGYEQYF. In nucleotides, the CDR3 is TGTGCCACCTCACAGGGCTACGAGCAGTACTTC.

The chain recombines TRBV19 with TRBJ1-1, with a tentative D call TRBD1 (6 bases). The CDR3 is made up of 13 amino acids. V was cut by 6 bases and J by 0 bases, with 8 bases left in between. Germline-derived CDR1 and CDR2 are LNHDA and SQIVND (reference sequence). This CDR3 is CASRDSMNTEAFF. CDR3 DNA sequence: TGTGCCAGTAGGGACAGTATGAACACTGAAGCTTTCTTT.

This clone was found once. The CDR3: CASNPELQGNQPQHF. The CDR3 region has the DNA TGTGCCAGTAACCCAGAATTACAGGGCAATCAGCCCCAGCATTTT. The chain combines TRBV19 with TRBJ1-5; weak D call: TRBD1 (5 bases). V was cut by 7 bases and J by 2 bases, with 15 bases left in between. Looked up from germline, CDR1 is LNHDA and CDR2 is SQIVND (reference sequence). The CDR3 runs to 15 residues.

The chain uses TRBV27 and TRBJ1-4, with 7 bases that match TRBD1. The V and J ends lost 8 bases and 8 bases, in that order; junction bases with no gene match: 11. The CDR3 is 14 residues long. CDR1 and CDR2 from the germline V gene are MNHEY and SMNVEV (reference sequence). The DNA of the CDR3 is TGTGCCAGCGGGACCACAGGGGTAGACGAAAAACTGTTTTTT. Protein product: CASGTTGVDEKLFF.

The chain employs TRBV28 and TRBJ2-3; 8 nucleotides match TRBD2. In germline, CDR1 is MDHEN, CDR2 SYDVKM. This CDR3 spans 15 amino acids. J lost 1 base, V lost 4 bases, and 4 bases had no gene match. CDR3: CASSSLLAGTDTQYF. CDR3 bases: TGTGCCAGCAGTTCTCTACTAGCGGGCACAGATACGCAGTATTTT.

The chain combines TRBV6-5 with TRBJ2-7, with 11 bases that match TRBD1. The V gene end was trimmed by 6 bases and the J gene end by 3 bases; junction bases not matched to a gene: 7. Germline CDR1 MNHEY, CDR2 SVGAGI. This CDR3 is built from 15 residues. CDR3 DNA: TGTGCCAGCAGGCAGGACAGGGGGCGCGGCTACGAGCAGTACTTC. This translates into CASRQDRGRGYEQYF.